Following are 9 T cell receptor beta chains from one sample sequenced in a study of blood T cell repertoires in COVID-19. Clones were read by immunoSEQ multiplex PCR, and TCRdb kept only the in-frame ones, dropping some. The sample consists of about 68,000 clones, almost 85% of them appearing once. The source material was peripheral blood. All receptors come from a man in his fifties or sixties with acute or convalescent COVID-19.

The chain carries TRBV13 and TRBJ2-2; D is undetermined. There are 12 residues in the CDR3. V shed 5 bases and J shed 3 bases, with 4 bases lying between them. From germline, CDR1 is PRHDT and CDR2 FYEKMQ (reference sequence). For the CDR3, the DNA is TGTGCCAGCAGCCTATACACCGGGGAGCTGTTTTTT. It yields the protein CASSLYTGELFF.

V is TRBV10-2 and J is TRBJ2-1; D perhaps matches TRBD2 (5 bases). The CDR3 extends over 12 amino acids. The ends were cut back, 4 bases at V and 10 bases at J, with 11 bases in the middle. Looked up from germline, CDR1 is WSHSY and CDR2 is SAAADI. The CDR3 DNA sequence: TGCGCCAGCAGTGGTTTGCCGGGAGAGCAGTTCTTC. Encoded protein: CASSGLPGEQFF.

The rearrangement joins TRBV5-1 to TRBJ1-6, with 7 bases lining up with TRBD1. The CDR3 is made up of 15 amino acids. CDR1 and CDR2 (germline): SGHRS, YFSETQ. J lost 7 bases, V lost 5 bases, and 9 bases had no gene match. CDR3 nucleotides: TGCGCCAGCAGGCAAACAGGGGATCAGAATTCACCCCTCCACTTT. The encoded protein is CASRQTGDQNSPLHF. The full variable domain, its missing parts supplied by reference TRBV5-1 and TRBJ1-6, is KAGVTQTPRYLIKTRGQQVTLSCSPISGHRSVSWYQQTPGQGLQFLFEYFSETQRNKGNFPGRFSGRQFSNSRSEMNVSTLELGDSALYLCASRQTGDQNSPLHFGNGTRLTVT.

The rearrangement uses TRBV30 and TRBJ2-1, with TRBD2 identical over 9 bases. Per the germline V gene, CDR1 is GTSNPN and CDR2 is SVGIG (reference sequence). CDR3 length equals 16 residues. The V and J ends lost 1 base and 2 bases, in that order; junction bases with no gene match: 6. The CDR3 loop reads CAWSELGGGAYNEQFF. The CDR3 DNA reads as TGTGCCTGGAGTGAACTTGGCGGGGGGGCCTACAATGAGCAGTTCTTC.

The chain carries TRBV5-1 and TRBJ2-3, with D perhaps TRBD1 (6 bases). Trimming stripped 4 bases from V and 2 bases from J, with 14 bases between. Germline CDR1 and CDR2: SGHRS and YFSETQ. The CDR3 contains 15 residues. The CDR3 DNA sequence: TGCGCCAGCAGCCGAGACAGGACCTCCACAGATACGCAGTATTTT. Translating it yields CASSRDRTSTDTQYF.

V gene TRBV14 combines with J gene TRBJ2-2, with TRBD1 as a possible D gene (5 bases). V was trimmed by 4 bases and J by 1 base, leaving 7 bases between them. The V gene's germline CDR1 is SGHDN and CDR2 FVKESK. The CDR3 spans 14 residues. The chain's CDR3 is CASSRTLNTGELFF. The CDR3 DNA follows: TGTGCCAGCAGCCGGACATTGAACACCGGGGAGCTGTTTTTT.

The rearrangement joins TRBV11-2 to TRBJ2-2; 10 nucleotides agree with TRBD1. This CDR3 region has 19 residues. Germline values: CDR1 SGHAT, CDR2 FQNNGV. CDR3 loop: CAVRQRITDRGWNTGELFF. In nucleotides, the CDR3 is TGTGCTGTGAGGCAGCGCATAACGGACAGGGGGTGGAACACCGGGGAGCTGTTTTTT. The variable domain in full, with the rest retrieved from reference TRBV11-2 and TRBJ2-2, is EAGVAQSPRYKIIEKRQSVAFWCNPISGHATLYWYQQILGQGPKLLIQFQNNGVVDDSQLPKDRFSAERLKGVDSTLKIQPAKLEDSAVYLCAVRQRITDRGWNTGELFFGEGSRLTVL.

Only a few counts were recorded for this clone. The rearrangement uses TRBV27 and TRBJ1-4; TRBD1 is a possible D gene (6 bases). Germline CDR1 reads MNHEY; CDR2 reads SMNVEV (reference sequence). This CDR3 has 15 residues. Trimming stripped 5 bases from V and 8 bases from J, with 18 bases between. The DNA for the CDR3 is TGTGCCAGCAGTCCGACGCCCAGGGGCGGGGAAAAACTGTTTTTT. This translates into CASSPTPRGGEKLFF.

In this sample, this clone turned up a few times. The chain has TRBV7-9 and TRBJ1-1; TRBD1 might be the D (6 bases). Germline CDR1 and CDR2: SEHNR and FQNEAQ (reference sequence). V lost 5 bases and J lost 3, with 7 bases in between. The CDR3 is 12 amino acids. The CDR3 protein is CASSPGDTEAFF. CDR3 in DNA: TGTGCCAGCAGCCCAGGGGACACTGAAGCTTTCTTT.